This T cell receptor (beta chain) is drawn from a study of graft-versus-host responses after intestinal transplantation. Study overall: Once they had received anti-thymocyte globulin induction, all recipients took tacrolimus and steroids for roughly three years. Findings of the study overall: The presence of high graft-versus-host to host-versus-graft clonal ratios in allografts characterized patients with graft-donor T cell macrochimerism. Marrow from the recipient contained GvH clones, some of which had appeared first in ileum or blood. Early post-transplant HvG declines showed an association with peak circulating GvH clone levels.

On this clone itself: The antigen remains unidentified.

Only in-frame clones appear in the TCRdb table, and some are missing; sequencing was by immunoSEQ multiplex PCR. The sample yields about 130,000 clones, around 90% seen once. CDR1 is WSHSY, CDR2 SAAADI, per germline. The CDR3 length is 13 residues. Trimming took 7 bases from V and 4 from J; bases not matched to a gene: 4. The V and J genes are TRBV10-2 and TRBJ2-7; 10 bases map to TRBD1. Sequenced material: unstimulated CD4+ T cells sorted from spleen or lymph node cells, taken before intestinal transplant. The source of this sequence is a human donor who received an intestinal transplant. CDR3 protein: CASTPGQGYEQYF. The CDR3 coding sequence is TGCGCCAGCACTCCGGGACAGGGGTACGAGCAGTACTTC.